The clone carrying this TCR beta chain came up a few times. TCRdb re-analysed the RT-PCR reads in MiXCR, keeping a single row per CDR3 protein. There are more than 550,000 distinct CDR3 sequences in the sample; roughly 10% occur only once, and around 10% lies in the top ten. This sample was included in a study of response to subunit inactivated influenza vaccine. Deletions cut 6 bases from V and 3 bases from J, with 16 bases between. Germline V gene lookup returns CDR1 SGHRS and CDR2 YFSETQ. There are 14 residues in the CDR3. The same sample was also studied in work on T cells expressing NK-cell markers. That work contributes: UMIs were included in TCR beta cDNA generated by 5'RACE template switching.

The TCR was taken from a man in his fifties who received an inactivated influenza vaccine. The gene calls are TRBV5-1 and TRBJ2-7; D is ambiguous. Specimen: PBMCs from blood, collected on the day of vaccination. The CDR3 here is CASNLGIQNYEQYF. CDR3 coding DNA: TGCGCCAGCAACCTAGGGATCCAGAACTACGAGCAGTACTTC.